One and the same sample provided the 14 T cell receptor beta chains below, sequenced in a study of control samples from healthy donors and cancer patients. Measured with immunoSEQ multiplex PCR; TCRdb has only the in-frame clones, and not every one. This repertoire shows 350,000 to 450,000 clones, 90% found once; its top ten account for roughly 6.4%. The sequencing sample was made of PBMCs. These receptors all stem from a man aged 35 to 55 with head and neck cancer.

The V and J genes are TRBV19 and TRBJ1-2; possibly TRBD1 for D (6 bases). From germline, CDR1 is LNHDA and CDR2 SQIVND (reference sequence). The V end lost 7 bases, the J end lost 4 bases, and 10 bases lay between the germline ends. This CDR3 has 12 amino acids. The CDR3: CASNTGSYGYTF. The CDR3 DNA is TGTGCCAGTAACACAGGGTCCTATGGCTACACCTTC.

This chain links TRBV6-5 with TRBJ2-5, with 8 bases matching TRBD2. This CDR3 has 15 amino acids. With V trimmed by 4 bases and J by 2 bases, 6 bases remained unmatched. Per the germline V gene, CDR1 is MNHEY and CDR2 is SVGAGI. The CDR3 loop reads CASSFLSGVQETQYF. The CDR3 DNA reads as TGTGCCAGCAGTTTTCTTAGCGGGGTGCAAGAGACCCAGTACTTC.

The chain combines TRBV7-3 with TRBJ1-1; D is unclear. Deletions cut 4 bases from V and 2 bases from J, with 8 bases between. In germline, CDR1 is SGHTA, CDR2 FQGTGA. The CDR3 totals 13 residues. The DNA of the CDR3 is TGTGCCAGCAGCTCCGGGCTAAACACTGAAGCTTTCTTT. It specifies CASSSGLNTEAFF.

The CDR3 nucleotides read TGTGCCAGCAGCGTCGACTTTCCGACCGGGGAGCTGTTTTTT. Its protein is CASSVDFPTGELFF. The chain employs TRBV5-4 and TRBJ2-2; no definite D call. From germline, CDR1 is SGHNT and CDR2 YYREEE (reference sequence). This CDR3 comprises 14 residues. V lost 4 bases, J lost 5 bases, and 12 bases lay in between. Looking up the rest from reference TRBV5-4 and TRBJ2-2 gives the full variable domain: ETGVTQSPTHLIKTRGQQVTLRCSSQSGHNTVSWYQQALGQGPQFIFQYYREEENGRGNFPPRFSGLQFPNYSSELNVNALELDDSALYLCASSVDFPTGELFFGEGSRLTVL.

V is TRBV10-1 and J is TRBJ2-1; D is unclear. CDR3 length: 13 residues. V was trimmed by 2 bases and J by 8 bases, leaving 10 bases between them. Germline CDR1 reads WNHNN; CDR2 reads SYGVQD (reference sequence). CDR3 sequence: CASSENIRDEQFF. The CDR3 region has the DNA TGCGCCAGCAGTGAGAATATCCGGGATGAGCAGTTCTTC.

The chain employs TRBV28 and TRBJ2-3, with 14 nucleotides matching TRBD2. J lost 6 bases, V lost 4 bases, and 6 bases had no gene match. Germline V gene data show CDR1 as MDHEN and CDR2 as SYDVKM. This CDR3 has 16 amino acids. The CDR3 reads CASSSRLAGGVDTQYF. Written as DNA, the CDR3 is TGTGCCAGCAGTTCTCGACTAGCGGGAGGGGTGGATACGCAGTATTTT. Together with reference TRBV28 and TRBJ2-3, the CDR3 gives the full variable domain: DVKVTQSSRYLVKRTGEKVFLECVQDMDHENMFWYRQDPGLGLRLIYFSYDVKMKEKGDIPEGYSVSREKKERFSLILESASTNQTSMYLCASSSRLAGGVDTQYFGPGTRLTVL.

The J gene is TRBJ2-1, the V gene TRBV5-6; D is undetermined. The CDR3 has 17 amino acids. Germline V gene lookup returns CDR1 SGHDT and CDR2 YYEEEE. V lost 1 base, J lost 2 bases, and 16 bases lay in between. The CDR3 region has the DNA TGTGCCAGCAGCTTGCAAAGGCTCCCTTACACCTACAATGAGCAGTTCTTC. Encoded protein: CASSLQRLPYTYNEQFF.

This clone was observed once. CDR3 protein: CASSEGDTSYEQYF. The CDR3 DNA is TGTGCCAGCAGTGAGGGGGACACCTCCTACGAGCAGTACTTC. This chain joins TRBV2 and TRBJ2-7; TRBD1 might be the D (6 bases). V dropped 3 bases and J dropped 0 bases, with 9 bases sitting between them. Germline lookup yields CDR1 SNHLY and CDR2 FYNNEI. This CDR3 has 14 amino acids.

This sequence joins TRBV12-3 or TRBV12-4 and TRBJ1-2; perhaps TRBD1 as D (5 bases). V lost 7 bases and J 7 bases, leaving 10 bases between the germline ends. CDR3 length equals 11 residues. The CDR3 sequence is CASKAGGGYTF. CDR3 nucleotides: TGTGCCAGCAAAGCGGGGGGTGGCTACACCTTC.

The CDR3 is CATSDARGGTSSSGANVLTF. The CDR3 nucleotides read TGTGCCACCAGTGATGCCAGGGGAGGGACGTCTAGCTCTGGGGCCAACGTCCTGACTTTC. V is TRBV24-1 and J is TRBJ2-6; TRBD2 might be the D (7 bases). The length of the CDR3 is 20 residues. Germline-derived CDR1 and CDR2 are KGHDR and SFDVKD. The ends were cut back, 3 bases at V and 0 bases at J, with 20 bases in the middle.

The chain couples TRBV7-3 to TRBJ1-6; D ambiguous. CDR3 length equals 15 residues. CDR1 and CDR2 from the germline V gene are SGHTA and FQGTGA. The ends were cut back, 2 bases at V and 0 bases at J, with 5 bases in the middle. The CDR3 DNA reads as TGTGCCAGCAGCTTAGGAGGCTCCTATAATTCACCCCTCCACTTT. This translates into CASSLGGSYNSPLHF.

The V call is TRBV7-3, the J call TRBJ2-2; 7 bases match TRBD2. The CDR3 is 18 amino acids. Germline lookup yields CDR1 SGHTA and CDR2 FQGTGA. Trimming cost V 1 base and J 4 bases; bases outside gene matches: 12. The CDR3 sequence is CASSLKGGRESGTGELFF. In DNA, the CDR3 is TGTGCCAGCAGCTTAAAGGGAGGGCGGGAGTCGGGCACCGGGGAGCTGTTTTTT.

This sequence joins TRBV21-1 and TRBJ1-5; the table gives TRBD1 as D, unverified against the DNA. TRBV21-1 is termed a pseudogene. The CDR3 runs 18 residues. CDR3 sequence (DNA): TGTGCCAGCAGCAAAGTTCCCCCAGGGTCGTATAGCAATCAGCCCCAGCATTTT. It specifies CASSKVPPGSYSNQPQHF.

The chain recombines TRBV12-5 with TRBJ2-1; no clear D. The germline V gene encodes CDR1 LGHNT and CDR2 FRNRAP. V dropped 5 bases and J dropped 1 base, with 18 bases sitting between them. The CDR3 is 17 amino acids. CDR3 in amino acids: CASGLPFLSSSYNEQFF. The CDR3 DNA is TGTGCTAGTGGTCTCCCCTTTCTGTCGTCGTCCTACAATGAGCAGTTCTTC.